These 9 T cell receptor beta chains share one sample of origin, sequenced in a study of OX40 agonist ivuxolimab in advanced cancers. The repertoire was sequenced with immunoSEQ multiplex PCR; TCRdb's copy has only in-frame clones and lacks some. Among approximately 44,000 clones listed, 70% to 90% were seen once. This specimen was CD4+ or CD8+ T cells sorted from blood, taken in a trial of the OX40 agonist ivuxolimab. The source of these receptors is an adult with an advanced solid tumor such as melanoma, head and neck, liver or kidney cancer.

This clone has only one observation. The chain joins TRBV15 to TRBJ2-5, with D unclear. The germline V gene has CDR1 LNHNV and CDR2 YYDKDF (reference sequence). The CDR3 loop spans 12 amino acids. Trimming cost V 5 bases and J 6 bases, with 10 bases left between them. The CDR3 here is CATSVAYQTQYF. Written as DNA, the CDR3 is TGTGCCACCAGCGTAGCCTACCAGACCCAGTACTTC.

J is TRBJ2-7 and V is TRBV7-2, with D unclear. Germline CDR1 reads SGHTA; CDR2 reads FQGNSA. V lost 4 bases and J 3 bases, leaving 13 bases between the germline ends. The CDR3 totals 14 residues. CDR3 sequence reads: CASSSPAGNYEQYF. The CDR3 DNA is TGTGCCAGCAGCTCTCCGGCAGGCAACTACGAGCAGTACTTC.

In the case of this clone: This sample includes further DNA sequences coding for the same CDR3. The CDR3 nucleotides read TGCAGCGTCGGGGGACAGGGGGAAGGCTACACCTTC. This codes for CSVGGQGEGYTF. V gene TRBV29-1 combines with J gene TRBJ1-2; 11 nucleotides agree with TRBD1. Per germline, CDR1 SQVTM and CDR2 ANQGSEA. The junction had 5 bases not matched to a gene; V was cut back by 6 bases and J by 8 bases. The CDR3 spans 12 residues. The full variable domain, rest sourced from reference TRBV29-1 and TRBJ1-2, is SAVISQKPSRDICQRGTSLTIQCQVDSQVTMMFWYRQQPGQSLTLIATANQGSEATYESGFVIDKFPISRPNLTFSTLTVSNMSPEDSSIYLCSVGGQGEGYTFGSGTRLTVV.

The chain combines TRBV28 with TRBJ1-2; no clear D. This CDR3 contains 12 residues. The germline V gene has CDR1 MDHEN and CDR2 SYDVKM. V lost 8 bases, J lost 5 bases, and 12 bases lay in between. The CDR3 nucleotides are TGTGCCAGCGGTCCCGTATCGTATGGCTACACCTTC. Translation: CASGPVSYGYTF.

Of note for this clone: The junction differs from germline at one of its ends, possibly a read error. The rearrangement links TRBV7-2 to TRBJ2-7, with TRBD2 matching 11 bases. Looked up from germline, CDR1 is SGHTA and CDR2 is FQGNSA. The CDR3 is 15 residues long. The CDR3 DNA reads TGTGCCAGCAGCGTAGCTACTAGCGGGAGTTACGAGCAGTACTTC. This sequence encodes CASSVATSGSYEQYF.

The chain joins TRBV19 to TRBJ2-7, with TRBD1 matching 7 bases. V gave up 5 bases and J gave up 5 bases; unmatched junction bases: 9. This CDR3 comprises 14 residues. Germline CDR1 reads LNHDA; CDR2 reads SQIVND (reference sequence). For the CDR3, the DNA is TGTGCCAGTAGTTGGGGACAGACTGGCCACGAGCAGTACTTC. Translated: CASSWGQTGHEQYF.

The V gene is TRBV25-1, the J gene TRBJ2-7, with D maybe TRBD1 (6 bases). The CDR3 consists of 14 residues. The V gene lost 2 bases and the J gene lost 2 bases, with 10 bases spanning the gap. Germline V gene lookup returns CDR1 MGHDK and CDR2 SYGVNS. In DNA form, the CDR3 reads TGTGCCAGCAGTGAAGGGGGCACAGCCTACGAGCAGTACTTC. It is translated as CASSEGGTAYEQYF.

In nucleotides, the CDR3 is TGTGCCAGCAGTTTCCGTGAAGCTTTCTTT. Translated, it gives CASSFREAFF. V is TRBV27 and J is TRBJ1-1; no reliable D call. The germline gives CDR1 MNHEY, CDR2 SMNVEV (reference sequence). The CDR3 consists of 10 residues. The V end was cut by 3 bases, the J end by 7 bases, with 3 bases between.

J is TRBJ2-3 and V is TRBV9, with D uncertain. The CDR3 spans 15 residues. Germline CDR1 SGDLS, CDR2 YYNGEE. V lost 0 bases, J lost 2 bases, and 10 bases lay in between. The DNA of the CDR3 is TGTGCCAGCAGCGTAGGGGCCCGGATCACAGATACGCAGTATTTT. This encodes CASSVGARITDTQYF.